This T cell receptor beta chain appears in the sequencing data of a study of blood T cell repertoires in COVID-19. Study-wide context: Acute and convalescent COVID-19 specimens originated in the United States, Italy and Spain. PBMCs, B-cell-depleted T cells, or T cells provided the cDNA or gDNA that made up the material.

The germline CDR1 and CDR2 sequences are KGHSH and LQKENI. J was trimmed by 9 bases and V by 3 bases; bases with no gene match: 5. This CDR3 comprises 15 residues. Original data processing: For nucleated cells, counts were estimated from reference gene primer amplification. Profiling relied on immunoSEQ multiplex PCR, and the TCRdb table lists in-frame clones only, not all of them. V and J calls and clone size are as listed in that table; D and trimming were resolved from the DNA. The sample shows about 46,000 clones, about 87% of them seen only once. Material for sequencing was peripheral blood. The TCR originated in a human donor in a cohort sampled during active COVID-19. This chain uses TRBV18 with TRBJ1-6; 10 nucleotides line up with TRBD1. The DNA for the CDR3 is TGTGCCAGCTCACCGTCCCGGGACAGGGGTTCACCCCTCCACTTT. This codes for CASSPSRDRGSPLHF.